This record concerns one T cell receptor beta chain sequence. Method: immunoSEQ multiplex PCR; TCRdb's copy keeps in-frame clones and lacks some. The profile shows roughly 100,000 clones, roughly 80% of them singletons. This sample stems from a study of blood T cell repertoires in COVID-19. This clonotype originated in a woman over 75 with active or convalescent COVID-19. The sample consisted of peripheral blood.

The CDR3 sequence is CSVEDPTGKRETQYF. Here the CDR3 DNA reads TGCAGCGTTGAAGATCCGACAGGGAAACGGGAGACCCAGTACTTC. The rearrangement uses TRBV29-1 and TRBJ2-5; 7 bases align to TRBD1. The V gene end was trimmed by 0 bases and the J gene end by 5 bases; junction bases not matched to a gene: 9. Germline assignment: CDR1 SQVTM and CDR2 ANQGSEA. The CDR3 sequence is 15 residues long.